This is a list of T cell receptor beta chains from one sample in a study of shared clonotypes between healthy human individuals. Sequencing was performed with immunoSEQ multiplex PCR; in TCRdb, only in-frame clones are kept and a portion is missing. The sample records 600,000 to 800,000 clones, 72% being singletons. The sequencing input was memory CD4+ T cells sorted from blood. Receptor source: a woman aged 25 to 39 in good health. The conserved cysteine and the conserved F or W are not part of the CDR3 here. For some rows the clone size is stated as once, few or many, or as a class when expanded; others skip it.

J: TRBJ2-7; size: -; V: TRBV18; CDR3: ASSPREGGTYEQY
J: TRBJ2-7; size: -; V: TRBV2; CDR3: ASRRTSSEQY
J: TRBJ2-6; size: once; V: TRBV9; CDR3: ASSVGIASGANVLT
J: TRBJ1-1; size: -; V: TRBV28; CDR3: ASSDDSHIMF
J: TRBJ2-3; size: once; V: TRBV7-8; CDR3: ASSLASGGGPDTQY
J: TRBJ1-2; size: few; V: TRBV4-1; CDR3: ASSQVGAANYGYT
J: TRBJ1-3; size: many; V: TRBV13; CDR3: ASSLDYRSSGNTIY
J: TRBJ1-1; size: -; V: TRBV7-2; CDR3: ASNTYMNTEAF
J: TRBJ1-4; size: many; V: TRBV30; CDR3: AWKSRRQGTTNEKLF
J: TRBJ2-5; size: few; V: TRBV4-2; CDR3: ASSQEPGLAGESSQETQY
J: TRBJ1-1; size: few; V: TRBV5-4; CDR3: ASSLGDTGGTEAF
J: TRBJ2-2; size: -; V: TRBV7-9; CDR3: ASSSDVRDTGELF
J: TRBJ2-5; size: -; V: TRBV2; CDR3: ASSGDRRTGTQY
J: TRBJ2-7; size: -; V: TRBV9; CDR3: ASSLDVGFWVSQY
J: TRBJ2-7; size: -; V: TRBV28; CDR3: ASSLRTDEQY
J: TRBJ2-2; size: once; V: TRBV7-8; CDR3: ASSLGTGITGELF
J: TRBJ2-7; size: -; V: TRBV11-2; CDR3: ASRGLAAIYEQY
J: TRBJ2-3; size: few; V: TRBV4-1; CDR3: ASSHQTDTQY
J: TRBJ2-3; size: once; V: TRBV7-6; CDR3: ASSARPSGTDTQY
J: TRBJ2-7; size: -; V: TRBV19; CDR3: ASSIDRAAYEQY
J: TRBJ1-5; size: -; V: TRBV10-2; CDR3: ASSESGPNQPQH
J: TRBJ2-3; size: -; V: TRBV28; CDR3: ASSLGAASGSFTDTQY
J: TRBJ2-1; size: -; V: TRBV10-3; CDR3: AISETYGGNEQF
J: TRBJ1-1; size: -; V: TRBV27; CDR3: ASSRGDMNTEAF
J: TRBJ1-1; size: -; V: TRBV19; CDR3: ASLGRGTTEAF
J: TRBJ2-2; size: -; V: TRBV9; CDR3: ASSGAAGALNTGELF
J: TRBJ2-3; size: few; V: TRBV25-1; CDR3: ASSLAGGPSTDTQY
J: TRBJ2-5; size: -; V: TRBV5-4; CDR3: ASSRGGARAETQY
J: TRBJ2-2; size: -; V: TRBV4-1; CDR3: ASSPQPASGTNTGELF
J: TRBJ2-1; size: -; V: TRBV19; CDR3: ASSIGSHFEQF
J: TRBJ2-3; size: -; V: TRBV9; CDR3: ASTRQDPDTQY
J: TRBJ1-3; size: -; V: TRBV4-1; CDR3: ASSLWTGDSTSSGNTIY
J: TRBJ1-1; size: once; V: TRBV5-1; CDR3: ASRGQPNTEAF
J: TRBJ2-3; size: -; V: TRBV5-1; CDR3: ASSYGQGPNTDTQY
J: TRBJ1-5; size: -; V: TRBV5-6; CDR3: ASSLWGLLQPQH
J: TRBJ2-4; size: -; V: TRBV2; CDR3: ASSEASLKNIQY
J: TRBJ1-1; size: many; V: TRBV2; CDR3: ASSEKGYRTEAF
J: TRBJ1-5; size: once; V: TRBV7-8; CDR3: ASSLEAEDQPQH